The 28 T cell receptor beta chains below come from one sample, sequenced in a study of identical twins listed by TCRdb under 2016. Receptor amplification or capture employed 5' RACE. TCRdb lists the instrument as Illumina HiSeq 2000. The raw public reads went through TCRdb reprocessing: fastp at Q25, MiXCR clone calling, in-frame beta chains kept. CDR3 protein sequences are deduplicated, and each keeps its most common genes and DNA. The sample records some 1,700,000 distinct CDR3 sequences, about 30% of which are singletons. The biggest ten clones account for 0.25% to 0.3% of the sample. The sequenced sample was cord blood. All receptors come from a newborn girl in good health.

This clonotype was counted between two and nine times. J is TRBJ2-7 and V is TRBV27; D might be TRBD2 (6 bases). This CDR3 contains 14 residues. Trimming pared 5 bases from V and 6 bases from J, leaving 17 bases between. CDR1 is MNHEY, CDR2 SMNVEV, per germline (reference sequence). The CDR3 DNA sequence: TGTGCCAGCAGTCTCAAATTGTTCGGGGGCGAGCAGTACTTC. Protein product: CASSLKLFGGEQYF.

V is TRBV4-1 and J is TRBJ1-6; a weak D match, TRBD1 (6 bases). CDR3 size: 16 residues. Germline V gives CDR1 MGHRA, CDR2 YSYEKL. Between the trimmed V and J ends, which lost 4 bases and 4 bases, there was a span of 14 bases. The CDR3 DNA sequence: TGCGCCAGCAGCCCTCGACAGGACTTATATAATTCACCCCTCCACTTT. It codes for CASSPRQDLYNSPLHF.

This chain uses TRBV6-1 with TRBJ1-4; 8 positions agree with TRBD1. The CDR3 covers 17 residues. Unmatched junction bases numbered 16, after V lost 6 bases and J lost 7 bases. Germline CDR1 MNHNS, CDR2 SASEGT. CDR3 DNA: TGTGCCAGCAGCCCAAGCCTAGGACAGGGCGTTACTGAAAAACTGTTTTTT. Amino acids: CASSPSLGQGVTEKLFF.

This chain uses TRBV5-1 with TRBJ1-2; 7 nucleotides match TRBD1. The V and J ends lost 1 base and 2 bases, in that order; junction bases with no gene match: 5. This CDR3 spans 15 amino acids. CDR1 and CDR2 (germline): SGHRS, YFSETQ. The CDR3, as DNA: TGCGCCAGCAGCTTGACAGGGGCCTACAACTATGGCTACACCTTC. Translated: CASSLTGAYNYGYTF.

The rearrangement joins TRBV5-6 to TRBJ1-2; TRBD1 matches 7 bases. Germline CDR1 and CDR2: SGHDT and YYEEEE. The CDR3 has 17 amino acids. J was trimmed by 0 bases and V by 1 base; bases with no gene match: 9. The DNA for the CDR3 is TGTGCCAGCAGCTTGTTCCCCGAGGGGGCAGCTAACTATGGCTACACCTTC. Translation gives CASSLFPEGAANYGYTF. Complete variable domain (other parts from reference TRBV5-6 and TRBJ1-2): DAGVTQSPTHLIKTRGQQVTLRCSPKSGHDTVSWYQQALGQGPQFIFQYYEEEERQRGNFPDRFSGHQFPNYSSELNVNALLLGDSALYLCASSLFPEGAANYGYTFGSGTRLTVV.

This clonotype occurred a few times. This chain joins TRBV24-1 and TRBJ2-3; the D is unclear. Trimming pared 3 bases from V and 6 bases from J, leaving 18 bases between. Germline V gene sequence: CDR1 KGHDR, CDR2 SFDVKD. There are 16 residues in the CDR3. In DNA, the CDR3 is TGTGCCACCAGTGATGGGGATCCGGCCGGATGGGATACGCAGTATTTT. Protein product: CATSDGDPAGWDTQYF.

The V and J genes are TRBV19 and TRBJ1-1, with D hard to call. The germline gives CDR1 LNHDA, CDR2 SQIVND (reference sequence). CDR3 length equals 13 residues. V gave up 1 base and J gave up 3 bases, with 6 bases separating them. The DNA of the CDR3 is TGTGCCAGTAGTATAGGGTGGGACACTGAAGCTTTCTTT. Residues: CASSIGWDTEAFF.

V gene TRBV29-1 combines with J gene TRBJ1-2, with 7 bases identical to TRBD1. The CDR3 spans 14 residues. The V gene's germline CDR1 is SQVTM and CDR2 ANQGSEA. J was trimmed by 7 bases and V by 4 bases; bases with no gene match: 12. The CDR3 region is CSVGTEGQLFGYTF. The DNA of the CDR3 is TGCAGCGTTGGGACAGAGGGACAGCTATTTGGCTACACCTTC.

This clonotype was seen only a few times. The gene calls are TRBV28 and TRBJ1-1; tentatively, D is TRBD1 (5 bases). CDR1 is MDHEN, CDR2 SYDVKM, per germline. Trimming pared 5 bases from V and 8 bases from J, leaving 15 bases between. There are 13 residues in the CDR3. As DNA, the CDR3 is TGTGCCAGCAGTCCTGGAGGCGACAGCGAAGCTTTCTTT. Translating gives CASSPGGDSEAFF.

This clonotype was seen just once. One end of the junction varies from germline; a read error may be responsible. The chain joins TRBV6-1 to TRBJ2-5, with D possibly matching TRBD1 (6 bases). The CDR3 is made up of 14 amino acids. CDR1 and CDR2 from the germline V gene are MNHNS and SASEGT. The CDR3 nucleotides are TGTGCCAACAGTGAACAACAGGGACAAGAGACCCAGTACTTC. Amino acid sequence: CANSEQQGQETQYF.

This rearrangement joins TRBV5-1 to TRBJ2-1, with TRBD2 matching over 11 bases. This CDR3 is 19 amino acids long. Germline V lookup: CDR1 SGHRS, CDR2 YFSETQ. V lost 2 bases and J lost 0; bases outside the gene matches: 10. As DNA, the CDR3 is TGCGCCAGCAGCTTTGAGGGACTAGCGGAGCGAAGCTCCTACAATGAGCAGTTCTTC. Translated, it gives CASSFEGLAERSSYNEQFF.

This clonotype appeared a few times. The V and J genes are TRBV27 and TRBJ2-1; weak D call: TRBD2 (6 bases). This CDR3 spans 15 amino acids. The germline V gene encodes CDR1 MNHEY and CDR2 SMNVEV (reference sequence). Trimming left V 5 bases short and J 7 bases short, with 18 bases between. The CDR3 DNA follows: TGTGCCAGCAGTCGTTATGGAGGGGTTGGAAATGAGCAGTTCTTC. It encodes CASSRYGGVGNEQFF.

In DNA, the CDR3 is TGCGCCAGCAGCATGGTCAAGAGGATGGGGGATACGCAGTATTTT. Residues: CASSMVKRMGDTQYF. This sequence joins TRBV5-1 and TRBJ2-3; D gene uncertain. V lost 4 bases and J lost 6, with 18 bases in between. Germline loops: CDR1 SGHRS, CDR2 YFSETQ. The CDR3 extends over 15 amino acids.

V is TRBV20-1 and J is TRBJ2-5; 10 positions agree with TRBD2. The CDR3 has 15 amino acids. The J segment lost 5 bases and the V segment lost 2 bases, leaving 8 bases of the junction unmatched. Germline V gene data show CDR1 as DFQATT and CDR2 as SNEGSKA (reference sequence). This CDR3 is CSARSSGRVLETQYF. The DNA for the CDR3 is TGCAGTGCTAGATCGAGCGGGAGGGTCTTGGAGACCCAGTACTTC.

This chain links TRBV7-2 with TRBJ2-2; the D gene is possibly TRBD2 (6 bases). Trimming pared 2 bases from V and 0 bases from J, leaving 10 bases between. Germline-derived CDR1 and CDR2 are SGHTA and FQGNSA. This CDR3 region has 16 residues. The CDR3 reads CASSLYPGANTGELFF. CDR3 nucleotides: TGTGCCAGCAGCTTATATCCGGGGGCGAACACCGGGGAGCTGTTTTTT.

This clonotype was picked up a small number of times. The chain combines TRBV20-1 with TRBJ2-1; weak D call: TRBD2 (5 bases). The germline CDR1 and CDR2 sequences are DFQATT and SNEGSKA (reference sequence). Trimming took 3 bases from V and 6 from J, leaving 12 bases between them. This CDR3 comprises 13 residues. The CDR3 DNA is TGCAGTGCTAGTAAACTAGTTCTCAATGAGCAGTTCTTC. It translates to CSASKLVLNEQFF.

Only a few counts were recorded for this clonotype. The chain combines TRBV27 with TRBJ2-1, with 15 bases aligning to TRBD2. J gave up 8 bases and V 2 bases, and 4 bases lay outside the gene matches. CDR3 length: 16 amino acids. Germline loops: CDR1 MNHEY, CDR2 SMNVEV (reference sequence). CDR3 coding DNA: TGTGCCAGCAGTTTACGGACTAGCGGGAGGGCGGATGAGCAGTTCTTC. Translating gives CASSLRTSGRADEQFF.

The CDR3 DNA reads TGTGCCAGCAGTTCGGACGCCCTAAGCACAGATACGCAGTATTTT. Protein: CASSSDALSTDTQYF. V and J are TRBV27 and TRBJ2-3, with unresolved D. The germline V gene encodes CDR1 MNHEY and CDR2 SMNVEV (reference sequence). Trimming removed 4 bases from V and 0 bases from J, with 11 bases in between. The CDR3 sequence is 15 residues long.

This clonotype was seen once. J is TRBJ2-3 and V is TRBV18, with TRBD2 matching 8 bases. Germline V lookup: CDR1 KGHSH, CDR2 LQKENI. This CDR3 region has 16 residues. Trimming cost V 1 base and J 8 bases; bases outside gene matches: 11. This CDR3 reads CASSPLAGPAWGTQYF. The CDR3 nucleotides are TGTGCCAGCTCACCACTAGCGGGGCCCGCCTGGGGTACGCAGTATTTT.

This clonotype was counted between two and nine times. V is TRBV14 and J is TRBJ2-1; the match to TRBD2 covers 10 bases. The CDR3 runs to 20 residues. J was trimmed by 0 bases and V by 3 bases; bases with no gene match: 14. Germline-derived CDR1 and CDR2 are SGHDN and FVKESK. The CDR3 nucleotides are TGTGCCAGCAGCCACCTTGGAGCTAGCGGGGGCCCCATCTCCTACAATGAGCAGTTCTTC. As protein: CASSHLGASGGPISYNEQFF.

This clonotype was counted a few times. V usage is TRBV5-1 and J usage is TRBJ2-3, with a possible D match to TRBD1 (5 bases). Trimming shortened V by 0 bases and J by 4 bases, and 12 bases separated the two germline ends. CDR3 length: 15 amino acids. Germline loops: CDR1 SGHRS, CDR2 YFSETQ. The CDR3 spells CASSLGRVPADTQYF. CDR3 bases: TGCGCCAGCAGCTTGGGCAGGGTCCCCGCAGATACGCAGTATTTT.

There are a few counts of this clonotype. The chain's CDR3 is CASSQNPARVPYNEQFF. The CDR3 DNA sequence: TGTGCCAGCAGCCAAAACCCGGCCCGGGTGCCTTACAATGAGCAGTTCTTC. The chain is built from TRBV6-1 and TRBJ2-1, with D hard to call. CDR1 and CDR2 (germline): MNHNS, SASEGT. Trimming removed 6 bases from V and 4 bases from J, with 22 bases in between. There are 17 residues in the CDR3.

The rearrangement joins TRBV4-1 to TRBJ2-7; D ambiguous. Germline-derived CDR1 and CDR2 are MGHRA and YSYEKL. The CDR3 is 14 residues long. V was clipped by 4 bases and J by 3 bases, with 13 bases between them. The chain's CDR3 is CASSPRAAVYEQYF. CDR3 DNA sequence: TGCGCCAGCAGCCCCCGGGCGGCCGTCTACGAGCAGTACTTC.

A few counts support this clonotype. The chain recombines TRBV20-1 with TRBJ1-6; unclear D gene. Trimming removed 3 bases from V and 9 bases from J, with 9 bases in between. Per germline, CDR1 DFQATT and CDR2 SNEGSKA (reference sequence). CDR3 size: 12 residues. DNA for the CDR3: TGCAGTGCTAGTAAGACTTCTTCACCCCTCCACTTT. Amino acids: CSASKTSSPLHF.

The chain employs TRBV5-1 and TRBJ2-7; 9 bases align to TRBD2. Per germline, CDR1 SGHRS and CDR2 YFSETQ. Germline trimming cut 1 base from V and 2 bases from J; bases unmatched to any gene: 4. CDR3 size: 15 residues. The CDR3 region is CASSLRASGTYEQYF. CDR3 DNA sequence: TGCGCCAGCAGCTTGCGGGCTAGCGGGACCTACGAGCAGTACTTC.

The chain is built from TRBV6-1 and TRBJ1-1, with a tentative D call TRBD1 (6 bases). The CDR3 runs 14 residues. Trimming took 0 bases from V and 5 from J, leaving 10 bases between them. The germline V gene has CDR1 MNHNS and CDR2 SASEGT. The DNA of the CDR3 is TGTGCCAGCAGTGAAGCGCAGGGGATGACTGAAGCTTTCTTT. Amino acids: CASSEAQGMTEAFF.

This chain connects TRBV4-2 to TRBJ2-3, with TRBD1 identical over 8 bases. J gave up 6 bases and V 11 bases, and 10 bases lay outside the gene matches. CDR1 is LGHNA and CDR2 is YNFKEQ in the germline V gene. CDR3 length equals 13 residues. CDR3 bases: TGTGCCTGCACCACGGACAGGGTGGATACGCAGTATTTT. Amino acids: CACTTDRVDTQYF.

This clonotype was detected many times. V usage is TRBV10-3 and J usage is TRBJ2-3, with no clear D. The CDR3 sequence is 12 residues long. Looked up from germline, CDR1 is ENHRY and CDR2 is SYGVKD. Trimming left V 5 bases short and J 4 bases short, with 7 bases between. Here the CDR3 DNA reads TGTGCCATCAGTAGTAGTGCAGATACGCAGTATTTT. Amino acid sequence: CAISSSADTQYF.